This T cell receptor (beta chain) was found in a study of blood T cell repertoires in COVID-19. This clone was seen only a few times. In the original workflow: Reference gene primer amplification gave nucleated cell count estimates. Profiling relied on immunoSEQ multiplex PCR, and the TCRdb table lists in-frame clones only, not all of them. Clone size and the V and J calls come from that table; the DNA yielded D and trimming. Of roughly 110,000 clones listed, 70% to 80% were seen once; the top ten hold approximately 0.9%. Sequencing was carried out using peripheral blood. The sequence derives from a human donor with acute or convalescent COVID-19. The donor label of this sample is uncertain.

The DNA of the CDR3 is TGTGCCTGGCGCTTATCAGGACCCCTCCACTTT. Protein sequence: CAWRLSGPLHF. The chain combines TRBV30 with TRBJ1-6; D is uncertain. Germline V gene lookup returns CDR1 GTSNPN and CDR2 SVGIG (reference sequence). The length of the CDR3 is 11 residues. V lost 5 bases and J lost 12, with 11 bases in between.